This T cell receptor beta chain was recovered during a study of Graves' ophthalmopathy and Graves' hyperthyroidism. Details on this clonotype: Its target is not known.

From fresh peripheral blood, 8 to 10 ml in volume, the PBMCs were obtained. The length of the CDR3 is 13 residues. Trimming removed 5 bases from V and 5 bases from J, with 12 bases in between. The V gene's germline CDR1 is SGHTA and CDR2 FQGNSA. Regarding the study as a whole: Ophthalmopathy was separated from stable hyperthyroidism by a 13-signature model with about 86% sensitivity and approximately 79% specificity.

Investigators amplified TCR beta CDR3 regions from RNA transcripts. RT-PCR was first run with HTBI primers, then multiplex PCR in a second round. MiXCR, run by TCRdb on the multiplex PCR reads, gives a single entry per CDR3 protein. The table lists 350,000 to 400,000 distinct CDR3 sequences, around 18% of them singletons, with roughly 1.6% in the top ten. The sequencing sample was made of peripheral blood. The source is a woman younger than 30 with Graves' ophthalmopathy. This chain connects TRBV7-2 to TRBJ1-1, with D unresolved. The CDR3, as DNA: TGTGCCAGCAGCCCCGACTCTTCGACTGAAGCTTTCTTT. This gives the protein CASSPDSSTEAFF.